One sample yielded the 2 T cell receptor beta chains listed below, sequenced in a study of blood T cell repertoires in COVID-19. Only in-frame clones appear in the TCRdb table, and some are missing; sequencing was by immunoSEQ multiplex PCR. This sample has around 170,000 clones, with 78% found just once. The sequenced sample consisted of peripheral blood. The receptors derive from a woman of 80 years or more with acute or convalescent COVID-19.

This chain connects TRBV2 to TRBJ2-1; D ambiguous. Germline lookup yields CDR1 SNHLY and CDR2 FYNNEI. Trimming took 6 bases from V and 7 from J, leaving 7 bases between them. CDR3 length: 11 amino acids. This CDR3 is CASRELNEQFF. The CDR3 DNA reads as TGTGCCAGCAGGGAGCTGAATGAGCAGTTCTTC.

V and J are TRBV3-1 (or the pseudogene TRBV3-2) and TRBJ2-1; 8 bases are a match to TRBD1. The CDR3 is made up of 15 amino acids. Germline CDR1 LGHDT, CDR2 YNNKEL (reference sequence). Trimming at V came to 5 bases and at J to 7 bases, leaving 10 bases not matched to a gene. The DNA for the CDR3 is TGTGCCAGCAGCACCACAGGGGGTGGGGGGAATGAGCAGTTCTTC. As protein: CASSTTGGGGNEQFF.